This T cell receptor beta chain was retrieved from a study of cytomegalovirus exposure and HLA in healthy donors. Findings and caveats of the study: V segments that were indistinguishable, TRBV6-2 and TRBV6-3 among them, were omitted from analysis. Most CMV-associated TCR beta chains appeared HLA-restricted in a later analysis. With DRB1 most and HLA-C fewest, TCR association rates differed between HLA loci in a later analysis.

V lost 10 bases and J lost 4; bases outside the gene matches: 9. Germline V CDR1 and CDR2: WNHNN, SYGVQD (reference sequence). CDR3 length equals 15 residues. Comments on this clone: As yet, its antigen is unknown.

Healthy individuals who donated bone marrow served as the donors. PCR employed 60 Vbeta and 13 Jbeta primers. Repertoires were generated with immunoSEQ multiplex PCR, while TCRdb's copy carries only in-frame clones and drops some. This sample lists 150,000 to 200,000 clones; its ten largest clones have 0.7% to 1%. This receptor was taken from a woman aged 18 to 35 in good health and CMV-seropositive. V is TRBV10-1 and J is TRBJ1-6; 8 bases line up with TRBD1. Material for sequencing was PBMCs. CDR3 coding DNA: TGCGCCACCGTAAGACAGGGGCGGTATAATTCACCCCTCCACTTT. It translates to CATVRQGRYNSPLHF.